The present entry profiles one T cell receptor beta chain with its context. Its cognate antigen is unknown. The junction departs from the called germline gene at one end, perhaps through a read error. This specimen belongs to a study of Graves' ophthalmopathy and Graves' hyperthyroidism. CDR1 and CDR2 (germline): SGHTA, FQGNSA. The CDR3 loop spans 13 amino acids. RNA transcripts yielded amplified TCR beta CDR3 regions. HTBI-primed RT-PCR formed the first round, and a multiplex PCR formed the second. Using its own MiXCR run on the multiplex PCR reads, TCRdb lists one record per CDR3 protein. The table lists about 550,000 distinct CDR3 sequences, approximately 35% of them singletons, with roughly 4.5% in the top ten. The authors diagnosed from clinical symptoms, serum thyroxine, TRAb, thyroid ultrasound and orbital computed tomography. Study-level results: Ophthalmopathy progression prediction by the model yielded a sensitivity of about 68% and a specificity of 72.22%.

The sequenced sample was peripheral blood or thyroid tissue (not recorded which). V and J are TRBV7-2 and TRBJ1-3; 8 bases are shared with TRBD1. This sequence was found in an adult man with Graves' hyperthyroidism. CDR3 region: CASSTPGQDTEAF. In nucleotides, the CDR3 is TGTGCCAGCAGCACACCGGGACAGGACACTGAAGCTTTT. The whole variable domain, remainder taken from reference TRBV7-2 and TRBJ1-3, is GAGVSQSPSNKVTEKGKDVELRCDPISGHTALYWYRQSLGQGLEFLIYFQGNSAPDKSGLPSDRFSAERTGGSVSTLTIQRTQQEDSAVYLCASSTPGQDTEAFGEGSWLTVV.